The rows below give T cell receptor beta chains drawn from one sample of a study of T cell repertoires in cytomegalovirus infection. TCRdb re-called the reads with MiXCR, one entry per CDR3 protein. The data hold 450,000 to 550,000 distinct CDR3 sequences, with approximately 16% observed a single time. The material sequenced was CD8+ T cells from PBMCs. These receptors originate from a human donor in good health (CMV status not recorded). Some clones in this sample may be carry-over from other donors' samples. Both conserved end residues are part of each CDR3. A D gene is named only where the DNA matches it firmly. Expanded clones are given a class, and other clones once, few, many or no size at all.

TRBJ2-7	TRBV28	.	.	TGTGCCAGCAGTTTCGGGGACGTTCCCTACGAGCAGTACTTC	CASSFGDVPYEQYF
TRBJ2-7	TRBV15	few	.	TGTGCCACCAGCAGGGAGCGGAGCCCGTCCTACGAGCAGTACTTC	CATSRERSPSYEQYF
TRBJ1-1	TRBV18	.	.	TGTGCCAGCTCACCACGAGGGGTTAATGAAGCTTTCTTT	CASSPRGVNEAFF
TRBJ1-6	TRBV4-1	few	.	TGCGCCAGCAGCCAAGGGGTCAATTCACCCCTCCACTTT	CASSQGVNSPLHF
TRBJ1-2	TRBV27	many	.	TGTGCCAGCAGTTCACCCGGAAGAGGGGGGATTAACTATGGCTACACCTTC	CASSSPGRGGINYGYTF
TRBJ2-2	TRBV25-1	few	TRBD1	TGTGCCAGCCACAGGGGGACGGCCGGGGAGCTGTTTTTT	CASHRGTAGELFF
TRBJ2-7	TRBV10-3	.	.	TGTGCCATCAGTGATCGCGGGGCCACCGAGCAGTACTTC	CAISDRGATEQYF
TRBJ1-1	TRBV9	few	.	TGTGCCAGCAGCGTAGGGGGAGACCTGGACTTT	CASSVGGDLDF
TRBJ2-7	TRBV7-9	many	TRBD2	TGTGCCAGCAGCCCTGGTGGACTAGGCTACGAGCAGTACTTC	CASSPGGLGYEQYF
TRBJ2-7	TRBV27	.	.	TGTGCCAGCAGTTTACAAGCCCCGGGCAGGGAGGAGCAGTACTTC	CASSLQAPGREEQYF
TRBJ1-2	TRBV19	many	TRBD1	TGTGCCAGTAGTATCAGACAGGGCCACGGAATGGGAGGCACCTTC	CASSIRQGHGMGGTF
TRBJ2-7	TRBV2	few	TRBD2	TGTGCCAGCGTAGCGGGAGAAGACTACGAGCAGTACTTC	CASVAGEDYEQYF
TRBJ2-3	TRBV28	many	TRBD2	TGTGCCAGCAGTTTTGGCGGGAGGCGAAGCACAGATACGCAGTATTTT	CASSFGGRRSTDTQYF
TRBJ2-5	TRBV5-1	few	TRBD2	TGCGCCAGCAGCTTGGCCGTAGCGGGGGGGCCTAGAGAGACCCAGTACTTC	CASSLAVAGGPRETQYF
TRBJ2-2	TRBV5-1	many	TRBD2	TGCGCCAGCAGCTCGGGAACTAGCGCCCCGGGGACCGGGGAGCTGTTTTTT	CASSSGTSAPGTGELFF
TRBJ2-3	TRBV2	many	TRBD2	TGTGCCAGCAGTCGGACTAGCCCCGCAACTAGCACAGATACGCAGTATTTT	CASSRTSPATSTDTQYF
TRBJ2-3	TRBV28	few	.	TGTGCCAGCGGGCCCTGGGGCGGGACCTATTGGAATACGCAGTATTTT	CASGPWGGTYWNTQYF
TRBJ1-6	TRBV19	.	.	TGTGCCAGCGCCCGCGGGACTCCTTCGTATAATTCACCCCTCCACTTT	CASARGTPSYNSPLHF
TRBJ2-7	TRBV19	.	.	TGTGCCAGTAGTTCATACCCGGCAGTACCCTACGAGCAGTACTTC	CASSSYPAVPYEQYF
TRBJ2-7	TRBV7-2	.	.	TGTGCCAGCAGCTTCCCCGGGAGCTACTACGATCAGTACTTC	CASSFPGSYYDQYF
TRBJ1-2	TRBV4-2	.	TRBD1	TGTGCCAGCAGCCACGTACCAACCCCGGATCGTCGGCCAGGGGGCGCAGGCTACACCTTC	CASSHVPTPDRRPGGAGYTF
TRBJ2-7	TRBV4-1	few	TRBD2	TGCGCCAGCAGCCAAGCGCCGGGAGTAAGCGGGGAATCCTACGAGCAGTACTTC	CASSQAPGVSGESYEQYF
TRBJ1-4	TRBV5-1	many	TRBD1	TGCGCCAGCAGCCCTGGACAGGGAGAAAAACTGTTTTTT	CASSPGQGEKLFF
TRBJ2-7	TRBV7-8	many	.	TGTGCCAGCAGCCTCTGGCAGGGGTCCTACGAGCAGTACTTC	CASSLWQGSYEQYF
TRBJ2-1	TRBV5-5	many	.	TGTGCCAGCAGCTACCGACTGAGCTCCTACAATGAGCAGTTCTTC	CASSYRLSSYNEQFF
TRBJ2-7	TRBV14	.	TRBD1	TGTGCCAGCAGCCAAATGGACAGGGACCCCTACGAGCAGTACTTC	CASSQMDRDPYEQYF
TRBJ2-7	TRBV20-1	few	TRBD2	TGCAGTGCTAGACTAGCGGGATTCTACGAGCAGTACTTC	CSARLAGFYEQYF